The clone carrying this T cell receptor (beta chain) has a count of ten or more. Indicated time point: before trial treatment. Donors were dosed with nivolumab and ipilimumab; they also received aspirin, low-dose cyclophosphamide and low-dose radiotherapy. Deletions cut 5 bases from V and 7 bases from J, with 12 bases between. Germline assignment: CDR1 SGHTA and CDR2 FQGTGA. There are 14 residues in the CDR3. Priming of first-strand cDNA relied on TRAV- and TRBV-specific primers (covering alpha and beta chains). The authors ran around 19 PCR cycles to amplify TCRs with a constant-region primer and V-primer adapter. TCRdb used MiXCR to reprocess the reads, holding one entry per CDR3 protein. The sample has 80,000 to 90,000 distinct CDR3 sequences, 15% to 20% seen once. This specimen belongs to a study of low-dose radiotherapy and immunotherapy resistance in tumors. Study background: Cohort 1 was given 0.5 Gy fractions every 2 weeks, 6.5 Gy in total. Cyclophosphamide went in intravenously at 200 mg/m2 every two weeks, one day before radiation and immunotherapy. Intravenous administration to patients comprised nivolumab at 240 mg every two weeks and ipilimumab at 1 mg/kg every six weeks.

This clonotype was sampled from a male donor with prostate cancer. The sequences come from PBMCs, collected before treatment. This chain links TRBV7-3 with TRBJ1-6, with TRBD1 as a possible D gene (5 bases). CDR3 sequence: CASSPSGLNSPLHF. The CDR3 DNA follows: TGTGCCAGCAGCCCCTCAGGGTTAAATTCACCCCTCCACTTT.